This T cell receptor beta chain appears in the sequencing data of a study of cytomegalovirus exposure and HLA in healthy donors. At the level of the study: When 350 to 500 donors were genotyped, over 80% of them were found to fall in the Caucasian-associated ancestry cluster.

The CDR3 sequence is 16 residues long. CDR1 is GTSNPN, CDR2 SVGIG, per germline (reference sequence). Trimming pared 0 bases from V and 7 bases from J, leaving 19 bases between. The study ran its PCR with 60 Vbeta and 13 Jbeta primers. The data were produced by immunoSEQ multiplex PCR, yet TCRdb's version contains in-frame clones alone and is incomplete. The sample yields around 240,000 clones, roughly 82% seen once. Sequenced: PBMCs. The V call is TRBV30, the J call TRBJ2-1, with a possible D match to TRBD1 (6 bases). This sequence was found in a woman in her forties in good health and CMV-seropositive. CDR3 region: CAWSVVRNRVPNEQFF. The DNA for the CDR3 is TGTGCCTGGAGTGTTGTTAGGAACAGGGTACCAAATGAGCAGTTCTTC.